Below, one T cell receptor beta chain is given with its context. The antigen remains unidentified. With a J-beta primer mix and a sample-barcoded 5' primer, a second PCR ran 7 to 11 cycles. From the 5' RACE reads, TCRdb called clonotypes with MiXCR, one entry per CDR3 protein. In the table there are around 1,000,000 distinct CDR3 sequences, roughly a quarter of which are singletons. The data were taken from a study of blood T cells in healthy people across ages. Study results and caveats: Older age coincided with a roughly linear decline in TCR beta diversity per million T cells.

CDR1 SGHVS and CDR2 FNYEAQ come from the germline V gene. With V trimmed by 5 bases and J by 10 bases, 16 bases remained unmatched. This CDR3 is 15 amino acids long. This sample also appeared in a second study, on T cells of mothers and their children.

Material: blood. The chain has TRBV7-6 and TRBJ1-2; 7 positions agree with TRBD1. The sequence was obtained from a girl aged 2-10 years in good health. The CDR3 here is CASSPLEGAALDYTF. The CDR3 nucleotides read TGTGCCAGCAGCCCGCTGGAGGGGGCCGCTTTAGACTACACCTTC.